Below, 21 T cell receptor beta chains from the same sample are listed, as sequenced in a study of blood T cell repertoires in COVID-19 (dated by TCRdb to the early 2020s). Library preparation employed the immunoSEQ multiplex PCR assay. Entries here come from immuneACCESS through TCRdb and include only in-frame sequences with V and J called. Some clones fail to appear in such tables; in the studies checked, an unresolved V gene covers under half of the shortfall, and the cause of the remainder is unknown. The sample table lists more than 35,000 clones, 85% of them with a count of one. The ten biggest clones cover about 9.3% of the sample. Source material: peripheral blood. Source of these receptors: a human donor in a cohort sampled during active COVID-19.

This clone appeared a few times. For the CDR3, the DNA is TGTGCCAGCAGCCAAGGCACAGGGCCAATTTTGGAGCAGTTCTTC. Amino acid sequence: CASSQGTGPILEQFF. The chain recombines TRBV3-1 (or the pseudogene TRBV3-2) with TRBJ2-1; the D gene is possibly TRBD1 (6 bases). Germline CDR1 and CDR2: LGHDT and YNNKEL (reference sequence). V lost 1 base and J lost 10, with 17 bases in between. CDR3 length: 15 amino acids.

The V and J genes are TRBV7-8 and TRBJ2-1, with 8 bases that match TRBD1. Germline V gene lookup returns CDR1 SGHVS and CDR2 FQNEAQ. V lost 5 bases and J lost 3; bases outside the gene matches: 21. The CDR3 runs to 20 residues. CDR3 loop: CASSTRGGLDRAARYNEQFF. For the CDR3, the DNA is TGTGCCAGCAGCACAAGAGGGGGATTGGACAGGGCTGCTCGCTACAATGAGCAGTTCTTC.

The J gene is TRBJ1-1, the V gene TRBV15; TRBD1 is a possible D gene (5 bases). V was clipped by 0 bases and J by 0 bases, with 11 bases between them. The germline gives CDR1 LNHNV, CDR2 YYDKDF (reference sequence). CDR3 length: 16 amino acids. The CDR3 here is CATSRDRRQMNTEAFF. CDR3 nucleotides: TGTGCCACCAGCAGAGATCGGAGACAGATGAACACTGAAGCTTTCTTT. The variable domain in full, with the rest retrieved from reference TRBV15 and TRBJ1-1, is DAMVIQNPRYQVTQFGKPVTLSCSQTLNHNVMYWYQQKSSQAPKLLFHYYDKDFNNEADTPDNFQSRRPNTSFCFLDIRSPGLGDTAMYLCATSRDRRQMNTEAFFGQGTRLTVV.

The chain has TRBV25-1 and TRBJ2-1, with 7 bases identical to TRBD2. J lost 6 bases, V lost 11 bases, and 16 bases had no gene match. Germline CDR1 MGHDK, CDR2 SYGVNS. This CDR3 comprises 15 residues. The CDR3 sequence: CAAARGGVDVNEQFF. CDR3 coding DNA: TGTGCCGCAGCGCGGGGAGGGGTTGACGTCAATGAGCAGTTCTTC.

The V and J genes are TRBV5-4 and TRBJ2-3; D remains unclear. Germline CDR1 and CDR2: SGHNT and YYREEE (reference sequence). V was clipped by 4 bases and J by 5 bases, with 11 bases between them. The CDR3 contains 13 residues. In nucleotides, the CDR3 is TGTGCCAGCAGCCCCCTCCCGCGAGATACGCAGTATTTT. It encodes CASSPLPRDTQYF.

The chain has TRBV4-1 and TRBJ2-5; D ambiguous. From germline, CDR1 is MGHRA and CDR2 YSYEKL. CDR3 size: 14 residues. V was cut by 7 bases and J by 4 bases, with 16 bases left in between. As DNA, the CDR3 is TGCGCCAGCACCCTACAGCCCTTTGGAGAGACCCAGTACTTC. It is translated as CASTLQPFGETQYF.

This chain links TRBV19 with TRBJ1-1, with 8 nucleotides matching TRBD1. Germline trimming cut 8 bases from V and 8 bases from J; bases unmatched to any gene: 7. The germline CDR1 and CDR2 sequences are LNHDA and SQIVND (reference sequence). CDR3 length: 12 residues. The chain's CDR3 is CASGDRSLEAFF. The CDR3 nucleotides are TGTGCCAGTGGGGACAGGAGCCTGGAAGCTTTCTTT. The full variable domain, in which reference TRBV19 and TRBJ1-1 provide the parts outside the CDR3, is DGGITQSPKYLFRKEGQNVTLSCEQNLNHDAMYWYRQDPGQGLRLIYYSQIVNDFQKGDIAEGYSVSREKKESFPLTVTSAQKNPTAFYLCASGDRSLEAFFGQGTRLTVV.

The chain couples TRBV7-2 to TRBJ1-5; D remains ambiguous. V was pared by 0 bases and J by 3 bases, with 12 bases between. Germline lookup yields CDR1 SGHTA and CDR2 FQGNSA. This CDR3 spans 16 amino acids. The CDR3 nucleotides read TGTGCCAGCAGCTTAGCCCAGGATCCCCCCAATCAGCCCCAGCATTTT. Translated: CASSLAQDPPNQPQHF.

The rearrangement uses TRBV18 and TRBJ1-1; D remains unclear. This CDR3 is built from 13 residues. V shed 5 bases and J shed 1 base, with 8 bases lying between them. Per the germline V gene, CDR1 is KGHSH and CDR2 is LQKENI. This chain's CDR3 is CASSSQRNTEAFF. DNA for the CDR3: TGTGCCAGCTCATCACAGAGGAACACTGAAGCTTTCTTT.

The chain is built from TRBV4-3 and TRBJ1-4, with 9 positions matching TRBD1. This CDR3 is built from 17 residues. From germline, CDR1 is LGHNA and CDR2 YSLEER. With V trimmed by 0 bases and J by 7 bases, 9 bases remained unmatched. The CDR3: CASSQDPPGTGFEKLFF. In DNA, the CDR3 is TGCGCCAGCAGCCAAGATCCACCCGGGACAGGGTTTGAAAAACTGTTTTTT.

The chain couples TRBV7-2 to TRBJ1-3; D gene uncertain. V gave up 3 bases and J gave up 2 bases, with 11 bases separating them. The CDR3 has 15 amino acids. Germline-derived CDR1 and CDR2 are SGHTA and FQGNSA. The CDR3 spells CASSFPGFAGNTIYF. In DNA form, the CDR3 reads TGTGCCAGCAGCTTTCCGGGATTCGCTGGAAACACCATATATTTT.

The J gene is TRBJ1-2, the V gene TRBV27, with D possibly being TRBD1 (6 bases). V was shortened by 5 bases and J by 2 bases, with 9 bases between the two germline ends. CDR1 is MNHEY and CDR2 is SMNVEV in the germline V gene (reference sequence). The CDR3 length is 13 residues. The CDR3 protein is CASSTGQNYGYTF. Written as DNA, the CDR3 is TGTGCCAGCAGTACCGGACAGAACTATGGCTACACCTTC.

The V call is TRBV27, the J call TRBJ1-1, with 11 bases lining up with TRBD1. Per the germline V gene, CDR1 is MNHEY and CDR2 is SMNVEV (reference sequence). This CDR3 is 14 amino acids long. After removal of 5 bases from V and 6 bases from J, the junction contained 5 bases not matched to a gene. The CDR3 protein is CASSTWTGGPEAFF. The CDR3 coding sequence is TGTGCCAGCAGTACATGGACAGGGGGCCCTGAAGCTTTCTTT.

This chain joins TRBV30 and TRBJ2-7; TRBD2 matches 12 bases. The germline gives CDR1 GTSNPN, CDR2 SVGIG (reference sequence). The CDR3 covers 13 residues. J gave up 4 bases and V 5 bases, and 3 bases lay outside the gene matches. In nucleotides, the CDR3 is TGTGCCTGGCGACTAGCGGGAGTTTACGAGCAGTACTTC. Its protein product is CAWRLAGVYEQYF.

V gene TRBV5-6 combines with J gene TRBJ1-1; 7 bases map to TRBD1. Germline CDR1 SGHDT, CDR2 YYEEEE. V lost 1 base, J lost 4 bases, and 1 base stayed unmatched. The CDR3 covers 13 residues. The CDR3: CASSLTGATEAFF. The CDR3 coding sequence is TGTGCCAGCAGCTTGACAGGGGCCACTGAAGCTTTCTTT.

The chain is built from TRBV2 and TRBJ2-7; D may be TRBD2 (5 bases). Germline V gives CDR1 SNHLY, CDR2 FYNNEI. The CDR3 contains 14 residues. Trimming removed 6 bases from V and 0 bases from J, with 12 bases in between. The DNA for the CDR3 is TGTGCCAGCAGAGAACCGGGATCCTCCTACGAGCAGTACTTC. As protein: CASREPGSSYEQYF.

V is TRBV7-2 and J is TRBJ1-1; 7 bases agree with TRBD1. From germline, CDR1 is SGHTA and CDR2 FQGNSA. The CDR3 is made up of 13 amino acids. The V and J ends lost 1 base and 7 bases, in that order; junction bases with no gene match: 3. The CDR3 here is CASSLVRTGEAFF. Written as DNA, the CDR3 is TGTGCCAGCAGCTTAGTACGGACAGGTGAAGCTTTCTTT.

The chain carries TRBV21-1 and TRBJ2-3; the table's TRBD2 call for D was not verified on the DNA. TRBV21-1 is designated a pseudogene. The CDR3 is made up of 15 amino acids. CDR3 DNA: TGTGCCAGCAGTTACCGACTAGCCGAGCGGGATACGCAGTATTTT. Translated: CASSYRLAERDTQYF.

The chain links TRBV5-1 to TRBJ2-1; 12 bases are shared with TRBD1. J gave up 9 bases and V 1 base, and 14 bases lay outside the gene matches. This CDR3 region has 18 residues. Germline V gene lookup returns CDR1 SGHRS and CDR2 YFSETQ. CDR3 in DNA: TGCGCCAGCAGCTTGACAGGAAGAACGGGACAGGGGGCCGGTGAGCAGTTCTTC. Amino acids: CASSLTGRTGQGAGEQFF. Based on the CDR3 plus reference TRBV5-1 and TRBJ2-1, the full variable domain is KAGVTQTPRYLIKTRGQQVTLSCSPISGHRSVSWYQQTPGQGLQFLFEYFSETQRNKGNFPGRFSGRQFSNSRSEMNVSTLELGDSALYLCASSLTGRTGQGAGEQFFGPGTRLTVL.

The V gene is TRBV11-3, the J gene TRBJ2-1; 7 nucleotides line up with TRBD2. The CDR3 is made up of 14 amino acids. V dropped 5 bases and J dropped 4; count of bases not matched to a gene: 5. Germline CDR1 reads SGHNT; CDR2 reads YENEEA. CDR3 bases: TGTGCCAGCAGCCTCAGCGGGGAATACAATGAGCAGTTCTTC. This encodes CASSLSGEYNEQFF.

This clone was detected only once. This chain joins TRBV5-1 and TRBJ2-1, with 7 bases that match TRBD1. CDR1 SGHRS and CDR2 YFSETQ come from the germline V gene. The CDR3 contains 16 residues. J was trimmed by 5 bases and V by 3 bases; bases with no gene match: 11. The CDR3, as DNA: TGCGCCAGCAGCTGGACTGGACAGGAACTCAACAATGAGCAGTTCTTC. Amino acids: CASSWTGQELNNEQFF.